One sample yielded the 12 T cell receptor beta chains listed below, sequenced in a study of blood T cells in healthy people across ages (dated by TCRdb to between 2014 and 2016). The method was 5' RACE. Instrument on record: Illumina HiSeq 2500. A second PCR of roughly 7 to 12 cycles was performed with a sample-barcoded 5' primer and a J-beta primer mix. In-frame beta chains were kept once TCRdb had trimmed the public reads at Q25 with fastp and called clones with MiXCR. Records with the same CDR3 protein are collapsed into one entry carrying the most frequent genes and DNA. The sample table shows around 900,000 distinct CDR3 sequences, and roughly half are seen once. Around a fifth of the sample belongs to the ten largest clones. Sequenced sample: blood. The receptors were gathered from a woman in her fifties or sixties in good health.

CDR3 DNA sequence: TGCAGTGCCTCAACCGGGACAGGGAGTGGAAATGAGCAGTTCTTC. Its translation: CSASTGTGSGNEQFF. This sequence joins TRBV20-1 and TRBJ2-1; 9 nucleotides align to TRBD1. The V gene end was trimmed by 6 bases and the J gene end by 7 bases; junction bases not matched to a gene: 13. Germline V lookup: CDR1 DFQATT, CDR2 SNEGSKA (reference sequence). This CDR3 is 15 amino acids long.

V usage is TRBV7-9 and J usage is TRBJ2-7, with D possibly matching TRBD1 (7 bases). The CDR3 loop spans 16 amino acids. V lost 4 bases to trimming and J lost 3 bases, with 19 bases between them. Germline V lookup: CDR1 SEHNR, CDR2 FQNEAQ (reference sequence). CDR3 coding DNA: TGTGCCAGCAGCTCAGGGGGAGGACCAGCCCTCTACGAGCAGTACTTC. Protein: CASSSGGGPALYEQYF.

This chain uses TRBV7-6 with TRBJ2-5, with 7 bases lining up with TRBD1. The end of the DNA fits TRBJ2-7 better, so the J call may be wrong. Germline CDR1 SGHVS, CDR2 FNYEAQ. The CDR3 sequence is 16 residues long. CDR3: CASSSGDREPEYEQYF. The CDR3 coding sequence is TGTGCCAGCAGCTCCGGAGACAGGGAGCCCGAATACGAGCAGTACTTC.

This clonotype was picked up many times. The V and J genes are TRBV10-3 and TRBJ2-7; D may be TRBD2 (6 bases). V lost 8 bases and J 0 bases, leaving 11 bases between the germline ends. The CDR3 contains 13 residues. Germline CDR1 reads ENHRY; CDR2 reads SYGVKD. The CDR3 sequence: CAIQEGTSYEQYF. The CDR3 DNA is TGTGCCATCCAGGAGGGGACCTCCTACGAGCAGTACTTC.

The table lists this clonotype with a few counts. CDR3 coding DNA: TGTGCCAGCTCAGGAGGGGTTAGCACAGATACGCAGTATTTT. Amino acid sequence: CASSGGVSTDTQYF. The V and J genes are TRBV25-1 and TRBJ2-3, with D maybe TRBD2 (6 bases). The germline gives CDR1 MGHDK, CDR2 SYGVNS. V shed 8 bases and J shed 0 bases, with 12 bases lying between them. This CDR3 is 14 amino acids long.

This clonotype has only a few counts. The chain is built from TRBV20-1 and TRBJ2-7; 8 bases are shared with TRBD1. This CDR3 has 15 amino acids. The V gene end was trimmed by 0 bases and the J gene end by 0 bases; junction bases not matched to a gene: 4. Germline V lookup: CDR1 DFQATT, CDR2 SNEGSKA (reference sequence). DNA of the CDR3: TGCAGTGCTAGAGATCGGACAGGGAACTCCTACGAGCAGTACTTC. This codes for CSARDRTGNSYEQYF.

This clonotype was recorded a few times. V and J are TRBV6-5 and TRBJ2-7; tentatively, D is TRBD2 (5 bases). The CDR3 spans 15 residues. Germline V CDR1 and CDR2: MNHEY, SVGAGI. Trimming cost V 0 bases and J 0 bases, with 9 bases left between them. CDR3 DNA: TGTGCCAGCAGTTACTCTAGCGTACCCTCCTACGAGCAGTACTTC. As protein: CASSYSSVPSYEQYF.

CDR3 loop: CSARRAGVSNEQYF. The CDR3 DNA reads as TGCAGTGCTAGACGGGCGGGAGTGTCGAACGAGCAGTACTTC. V is TRBV20-1 and J is TRBJ2-5, with 7 bases aligning to TRBD2. The J call is uncertain, as TRBJ2-7 better fits the DNA end. Germline V gene sequence: CDR1 DFQATT, CDR2 SNEGSKA (reference sequence). This CDR3 has 14 amino acids.

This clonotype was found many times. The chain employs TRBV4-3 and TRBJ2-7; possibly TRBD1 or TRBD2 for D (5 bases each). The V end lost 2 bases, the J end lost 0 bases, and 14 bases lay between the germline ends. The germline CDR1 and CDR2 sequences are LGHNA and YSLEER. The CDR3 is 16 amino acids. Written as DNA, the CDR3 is TGCGCCAGCAGCCAAAGACCGGGGCCCACCTCCTACGAGCAGTACTTC. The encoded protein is CASSQRPGPTSYEQYF.

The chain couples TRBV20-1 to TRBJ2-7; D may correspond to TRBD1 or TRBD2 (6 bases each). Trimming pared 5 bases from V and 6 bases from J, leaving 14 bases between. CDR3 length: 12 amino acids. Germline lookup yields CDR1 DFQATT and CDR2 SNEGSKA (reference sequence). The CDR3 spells CSARGHLSEQYF. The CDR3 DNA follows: TGCAGTGCTCGGGGGCATCTCAGCGAGCAGTACTTC.

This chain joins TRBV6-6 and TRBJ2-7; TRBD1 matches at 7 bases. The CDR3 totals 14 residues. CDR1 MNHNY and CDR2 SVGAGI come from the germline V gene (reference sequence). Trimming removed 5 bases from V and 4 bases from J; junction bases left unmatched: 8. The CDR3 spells CASSERGRRYEQYF. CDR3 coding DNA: TGTGCCAGCAGTGAGAGGGGGCGAAGGTACGAGCAGTACTTC.

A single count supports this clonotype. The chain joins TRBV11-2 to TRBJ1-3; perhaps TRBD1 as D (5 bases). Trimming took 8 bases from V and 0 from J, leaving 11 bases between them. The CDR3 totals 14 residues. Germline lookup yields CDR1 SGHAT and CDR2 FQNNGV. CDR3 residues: CASARGYSGNTIYF. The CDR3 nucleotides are TGTGCCAGCGCTCGGGGCTACTCTGGAAACACCATATATTTT. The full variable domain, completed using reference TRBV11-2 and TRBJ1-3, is EAGVAQSPRYKIIEKRQSVAFWCNPISGHATLYWYQQILGQGPKLLIQFQNNGVVDDSQLPKDRFSAERLKGVDSTLKIQPAKLEDSAVYLCASARGYSGNTIYFGEGSWLTVV.